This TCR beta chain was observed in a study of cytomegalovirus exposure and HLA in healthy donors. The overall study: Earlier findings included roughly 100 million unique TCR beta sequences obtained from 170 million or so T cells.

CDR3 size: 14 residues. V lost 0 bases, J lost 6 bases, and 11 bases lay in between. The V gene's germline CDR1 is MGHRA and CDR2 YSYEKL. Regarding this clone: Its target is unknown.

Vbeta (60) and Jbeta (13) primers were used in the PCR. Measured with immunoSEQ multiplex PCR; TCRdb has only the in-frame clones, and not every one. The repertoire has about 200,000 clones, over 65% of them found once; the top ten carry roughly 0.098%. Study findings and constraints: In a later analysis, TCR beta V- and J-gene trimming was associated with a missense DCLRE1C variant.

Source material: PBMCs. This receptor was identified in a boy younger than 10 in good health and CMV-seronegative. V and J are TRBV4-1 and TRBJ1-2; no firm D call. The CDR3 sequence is CASSQEKFTDGYTF. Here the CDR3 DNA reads TGCGCCAGCAGCCAAGAGAAGTTTACGGATGGCTACACCTTC.